The 18 T cell receptor beta chains below all came from one sample that was sequenced in a study of blood T cell repertoires in COVID-19. Data came from immunoSEQ multiplex PCR; TCRdb stores just in-frame clones and leaves some out. Of around 200,000 clones listed, roughly 89% are singletons. Sequencing was carried out using PBMCs or T cells enriched from blood (not recorded which). The receptors here all came from a woman aged 40 to 55 with acute COVID-19.

This clone showed up just a few times. This chain uses TRBV5-4 with TRBJ2-3; perhaps TRBD1 as D (7 bases). Trimming stripped 5 bases from V and 5 bases from J, with 18 bases between. Germline CDR1 is SGHNT and CDR2 is YYREEE (reference sequence). The CDR3 extends over 15 amino acids. The CDR3 DNA reads as TGTGCCAGCAGGGGGGACAGTGGGGGGAAAGATACGCAGTATTTT. Its protein product is CASRGDSGGKDTQYF.

This clone was found a few times. The chain couples TRBV5-1 to TRBJ2-2; 12 bases match TRBD2. CDR1 and CDR2 from the germline V gene are SGHRS and YFSETQ. The CDR3 length is 18 residues. Unmatched junction bases numbered 11, after V lost 4 bases and J lost 4 bases. In nucleotides, the CDR3 is TGCGCCAGCAGCCCGCCAAAGACTAGCGGGGGTAGCACCGGGGAGCTGTTTTTT. This codes for CASSPPKTSGGSTGELFF.

The CDR3 protein is CAHSRTGDNQPQHF. CDR3 in DNA: TGTGCCCATTCGCGGACAGGGGACAATCAGCCCCAGCATTTT. The chain is built from TRBV2 and TRBJ1-5; 9 positions agree with TRBD1. Trimming cost V 11 bases and J 3 bases; bases outside gene matches: 8. From germline, CDR1 is SNHLY and CDR2 FYNNEI. This CDR3 comprises 14 residues.

The chain links TRBV9 to TRBJ2-1, with 9 bases aligning to TRBD1. CDR1 SGDLS and CDR2 YYNGEE come from the germline V gene. This CDR3 region has 17 residues. V gave up 4 bases and J gave up 2 bases; unmatched junction bases: 10. CDR3 in DNA: TGTGCCAGCAGCAAACTAGTAACAGGGGGCGCCTACAATGAGCAGTTCTTC. Its protein product is CASSKLVTGGAYNEQFF. The full variable domain, in which reference TRBV9 and TRBJ2-1 provide the parts outside the CDR3, is DSGVTQTPKHLITATGQRVTLRCSPRSGDLSVYWYQQSLDQGLQFLIQYYNGEERAKGNILERFSAQQFPDLHSELNLSSLELGDSALYFCASSKLVTGGAYNEQFFGPGTRLTVL.

V and J are TRBV5-1 and TRBJ2-3, with D possibly TRBD2 on 5 matching bases. This CDR3 is built from 16 residues. Germline assignment: CDR1 SGHRS and CDR2 YFSETQ. Trimming took 0 bases from V and 2 from J, leaving 13 bases between them. In DNA form, the CDR3 reads TGCGCCAGCAGCTTGGAGATGAGGGTCCTCACAGATACGCAGTATTTT. Its protein is CASSLEMRVLTDTQYF.

J is TRBJ2-5 and V is TRBV18, with a tentative D call TRBD1 (6 bases). Germline lookup yields CDR1 KGHSH and CDR2 LQKENI. The CDR3 has 15 amino acids. V shed 2 bases and J shed 2 bases, with 12 bases lying between them. The CDR3 DNA sequence: TGTGCCAGCTCACCAATCGGGACATCACAAGAGACCCAGTACTTC. The encoded protein is CASSPIGTSQETQYF.

The rearrangement links TRBV28 to TRBJ2-7; 12 bases are a match to TRBD1. The CDR3 consists of 15 residues. CDR1 is MDHEN and CDR2 is SYDVKM in the germline V gene. The V and J ends lost 3 bases and 12 bases, in that order; junction bases with no gene match: 12. Here the CDR3 DNA reads TGTGCCAGCAGTTTCACATCCGGGACAGGGGGCTCGGGGTACTTC. This encodes CASSFTSGTGGSGYF.

The chain links TRBV19 to TRBJ2-2; D is unclear. Trimming took 6 bases from V and 2 from J, leaving 16 bases between them. The length of the CDR3 is 16 residues. The germline V gene has CDR1 LNHDA and CDR2 SQIVND (reference sequence). Here the CDR3 DNA reads TGTGCCAGTAGGAAGCGAGCCACGGGTAACACCGGGGAGCTGTTTTTT. It is translated as CASRKRATGNTGELFF.

The genes are TRBV27 and TRBJ1-2; the D gene is possibly TRBD1 (6 bases). CDR3 length: 14 amino acids. Germline V gives CDR1 MNHEY, CDR2 SMNVEV (reference sequence). Trimming shortened V by 4 bases and J by 1 base, and 10 bases separated the two germline ends. CDR3 sequence: CASSSHRVNYGYTF. CDR3 coding DNA: TGTGCCAGCAGTTCTCACAGGGTTAACTATGGCTACACCTTC.

This chain joins TRBV14 and TRBJ2-2; maybe TRBD2 (6 bases). V gave up 3 bases and J gave up 0 bases, with 26 bases separating them. CDR1 and CDR2 (germline): SGHDN, FVKESK. This CDR3 has 21 residues. In nucleotides, the CDR3 is TGTGCCAGCAGCCACCACCCAGTCGGGACTCTACCTTACGCGAACACCGGGGAGCTGTTTTTT. Protein sequence: CASSHHPVGTLPYANTGELFF.

The CDR3 protein is CASLTGVGELKQAFF. CDR3 nucleotides: TGTGCCAGCCTCACCGGGGTCGGTGAGCTCAAGCAAGCTTTCTTT. The J gene is TRBJ1-1, the V gene TRBV6-5, with D unclear. Looked up from germline, CDR1 is MNHEY and CDR2 is SVGAGI. This CDR3 comprises 15 residues. V lost 8 bases and J 9 bases, leaving 25 bases between the germline ends.

The chain employs TRBV7-2 and TRBJ2-3; 7 nucleotides line up with TRBD2. The CDR3 runs 15 residues. Germline values: CDR1 SGHTA, CDR2 FQGNSA. V shed 3 bases, J shed 2 bases, and the junction held 5 bases outside the gene matches. This CDR3 reads CASSLQAGTTDTQYF. The CDR3 DNA reads TGTGCCAGCAGCTTGCAAGCGGGGACCACAGATACGCAGTATTTT. The variable domain in full, completed from reference TRBV7-2 and TRBJ2-3, reads GAGVSQSPSNKVTEKGKDVELRCDPISGHTALYWYRQSLGQGLEFLIYFQGNSAPDKSGLPSDRFSAERTGGSVSTLTIQRTQQEDSAVYLCASSLQAGTTDTQYFGPGTRLTVL.

This sequence joins TRBV4-1 and TRBJ2-5; 13 nucleotides agree with TRBD2. The CDR3 totals 17 residues. The junction had 9 bases not matched to a gene; V was cut back by 3 bases and J by 5 bases. CDR1 is MGHRA, CDR2 YSYEKL, per germline. CDR3 protein: CASSQGRTSGSSETQYF. The CDR3 DNA follows: TGCGCCAGCAGCCAGGGCCGGACTAGCGGGAGTTCGGAGACCCAGTACTTC.

This rearrangement joins TRBV3-1 (or the pseudogene TRBV3-2) to TRBJ2-7; the match to TRBD2 covers 8 bases. The CDR3 length is 16 residues. With 3 bases clipped from V and 6 bases from J, the junction kept 13 bases outside the gene matches. Germline CDR1 and CDR2: LGHDT and YNNKEL (reference sequence). The CDR3 DNA reads as TGTGCCAGCAGCCATATGGGGCAGCGGGAGATCGGCGAGCAGTACTTC. Translation gives CASSHMGQREIGEQYF.

This clone showed up just once. The chain employs TRBV29-1 and TRBJ2-6; the D gene is possibly TRBD1 (5 bases). Germline V gene lookup returns CDR1 SQVTM and CDR2 ANQGSEA. Deletions cut 4 bases from V and 2 bases from J, with 9 bases between. This CDR3 has 14 amino acids. CDR3 in DNA: TGCAGCGTTGGGGCAGGGCCTGGGGCCAACGTCCTGACTTTC. Residues: CSVGAGPGANVLTF.

A remark on this clone: Other DNA sequences in this specimen translate into the identical CDR3. The rearrangement joins TRBV7-9 to TRBJ2-1, with TRBD2 identical over 9 bases. Germline CDR1 SEHNR, CDR2 FQNEAQ (reference sequence). With 1 base clipped from V and 3 bases from J, the junction kept 1 base outside the gene matches. The CDR3 length is 15 residues. In DNA, the CDR3 is TGTGCCAGCAGCTTAGGACTAGCGGACTACAATGAGCAGTTCTTC. Translation gives CASSLGLADYNEQFF.

J is TRBJ2-6 and V is TRBV7-8, with D perhaps matching TRBD2 (6 bases). There are 21 residues in the CDR3. CDR1 SGHVS and CDR2 FQNEAQ come from the germline V gene. The ends were cut back, 5 bases at V and 0 bases at J, with 26 bases in the middle. This CDR3 reads CASSQEGFRLTPFSGANVLTF. CDR3 DNA: TGTGCCAGCAGCCAGGAGGGGTTCCGGTTAACCCCGTTCTCTGGGGCCAACGTCCTGACTTTC. Supplemented by reference TRBV7-8 and TRBJ2-6, the full variable domain reads GAGVSQSPRYKVAKRGQDVALRCDPISGHVSLFWYQQALGQGPEFLTYFQNEAQLDKSGLPSDRFFAERPEGSVSTLKIQRTQQEDSAVYLCASSQEGFRLTPFSGANVLTFGAGSRLTVL.

The J gene is TRBJ1-4, the V gene TRBV9; D perhaps matches TRBD1 (6 bases). The CDR3 runs 17 residues. Germline CDR1 is SGDLS and CDR2 is YYNGEE. V gave up 3 bases and J gave up 8 bases, with 23 bases separating them. The CDR3 DNA sequence: TGTGCCAGCAGCGGCGGAGGTGGGGGACAAGAGCGAGAAAAACTGTTTTTT. Translated: CASSGGGGGQEREKLFF.